These T cell receptor beta chains were read from a single sample in a study of shared T cell receptors in the human thymus. Libraries were prepared by immunoSEQ multiplex PCR; TCRdb keeps only in-frame clonotypes and omits some of them. The table has approximately 730,000 clones, 80% to 90% seen once. This same sample was also taken into another study, of human thymus T cells.

The sequenced sample was thymocytes. These receptors all come from a girl less than two years old with a congenital heart defect. Both conserved end residues are part of each CDR3. Fields, in order: J gene, clone size, D gene, V gene, CDR3 DNA, CDR3 protein. D genes are given only for firm matches. Clone sizes are given selectively: once, few, many, or a class where the clone is expanded.

J gene: TRBJ1-1; clone size: few; D gene: .; V gene: TRBV10-2; CDR3 DNA: TGCGCCAGCAGTTCAAAGGGAGTGTCTGCTTTCTTT; CDR3 protein: CASSSKGVSAFF
J gene: TRBJ2-3; clone size: once; D gene: .; V gene: TRBV2; CDR3 DNA: TGTGCCAACGGGGGGCCCACAGATACGCAGTATTTT; CDR3 protein: CANGGPTDTQYF
J gene: TRBJ2-6; clone size: .; D gene: .; V gene: TRBV5-1; CDR3 DNA: TGCGCCAGCAGCTTGTATAGGGGAACCTACTCTGGGGCCAACGTCCTGACTTTC; CDR3 protein: CASSLYRGTYSGANVLTF
J gene: TRBJ2-6; clone size: .; D gene: .; V gene: TRBV14; CDR3 DNA: TGTGCCAGCAGCCATTCCGGGGACAACCGTCCTGGGGCCAACGTCCTGACTTTC; CDR3 protein: CASSHSGDNRPGANVLTF
J gene: TRBJ2-7; clone size: .; D gene: TRBD1; V gene: TRBV14; CDR3 DNA: TGTGCCAGCGGGGACCGGGACAGGGAAGAAGGCGAGCAGTACTTC; CDR3 protein: CASGDRDREEGEQYF
J gene: TRBJ1-1; clone size: .; D gene: .; V gene: TRBV29-1; CDR3 DNA: TGCAGCGTTTTTTGGCAAAGGAACACTGAAGCTTTCTTT; CDR3 protein: CSVFWQRNTEAFF
J gene: TRBJ2-7; clone size: .; D gene: .; V gene: TRBV5-1; CDR3 DNA: TGCGCCAGCAGCTTCCGGAGCTCCCCCGGCGAGCAGTACTTC; CDR3 protein: CASSFRSSPGEQYF
J gene: TRBJ2-7; clone size: .; D gene: TRBD2; V gene: TRBV19; CDR3 DNA: TGTGCCAGTAGGGGAAAGCGGGACGGTAGAAGCTACGAGCAGTACTTC; CDR3 protein: CASRGKRDGRSYEQYF
J gene: TRBJ1-1; clone size: .; D gene: .; V gene: TRBV5-6; CDR3 DNA: TGTGCCAGCAGCTTGTCGACTGAAGCTTTCTTT; CDR3 protein: CASSLSTEAFF
J gene: TRBJ2-1; clone size: .; D gene: TRBD2; V gene: TRBV28; CDR3 DNA: TGTGCCAGCAGTTTATGCGGGGGGGAGACACATTCCTACAATGAGCAGTTCTTC; CDR3 protein: CASSLCGGETHSYNEQFF
J gene: TRBJ2-7; clone size: .; D gene: TRBD1; V gene: TRBV11-2; CDR3 DNA: TGTGCCAGCAGCTTAGGCAGGGGGATTGGGGACCACAAGAGTTACGAGCAGTACTTC; CDR3 protein: CASSLGRGIGDHKSYEQYF
J gene: TRBJ2-7; clone size: once; D gene: TRBD1; V gene: TRBV7-8; CDR3 DNA: TGTGCCAGCAGCCAAACGAAACAGGGGTCCTGCTCCTCTATGGTGCACTTC; CDR3 protein: CASSQTKQGSCSSMVHF
J gene: TRBJ1-2; clone size: .; D gene: TRBD1; V gene: TRBV27; CDR3 DNA: TGTGCCAGCAGTCGACAGGGTCGAACCTATGGCTACACCTTC; CDR3 protein: CASSRQGRTYGYTF
J gene: TRBJ2-5; clone size: .; D gene: TRBD2; V gene: TRBV29-1; CDR3 DNA: TGCAGCGTTGAAATTCGGACTAGCGGGGGCCGAGCAGAAGAGACCCAGTACTTC; CDR3 protein: CSVEIRTSGGRAEETQYF
J gene: TRBJ1-2; clone size: .; D gene: .; V gene: TRBV12-5; CDR3 DNA: TGTGCTAGTGGTTTGGTCGCATTAGGCCGGAGTCCTAACTATGGCTACACCTTC; CDR3 protein: CASGLVALGRSPNYGYTF
J gene: TRBJ1-2; clone size: few; D gene: .; V gene: TRBV19; CDR3 DNA: TGTGCCAGTAGTATAGCCAGGGTTAAATATGGCTACACCTTC; CDR3 protein: CASSIARVKYGYTF
J gene: TRBJ1-2; clone size: .; D gene: TRBD1; V gene: TRBV4-1; CDR3 DNA: TGCGCCAGCAGAATAGCACAGGGGGCGCAAGGCTACACCTTC; CDR3 protein: CASRIAQGAQGYTF
J gene: TRBJ2-5; clone size: .; D gene: .; V gene: TRBV11-2; CDR3 DNA: TGTGCCAGCAGCCGAAGACTTATTTTAGGAGAGACCCAGTACTTC; CDR3 protein: CASSRRLILGETQYF
J gene: TRBJ1-5; clone size: .; D gene: .; V gene: TRBV2; CDR3 DNA: TGTGCCAGCAGTGAAGGATGCGGGGGGTGCGGTCAGCCCCAGCATTTT; CDR3 protein: CASSEGCGGCGQPQHF
J gene: TRBJ1-2; clone size: .; D gene: TRBD1; V gene: TRBV6-1; CDR3 DNA: TGTGCCAGCAGTGAAACCCAGGACAGGGGCCGCGAAGGGATCAGGCCTAACTATGGCTACACCTTC; CDR3 protein: CASSETQDRGREGIRPNYGYTF
J gene: TRBJ1-5; clone size: .; D gene: .; V gene: TRBV2; CDR3 DNA: TGTGCCAGCAGTGAAGGGGCGGGTGGTCAGCCCCAGCATTTT; CDR3 protein: CASSEGAGGQPQHF
J gene: TRBJ1-4; clone size: few; D gene: TRBD1; V gene: TRBV9; CDR3 DNA: TGTGCCAGCAGCCAGGGGGCTTCGGATGAAAAACTGTTTTTT; CDR3 protein: CASSQGASDEKLFF
J gene: TRBJ1-4; clone size: .; D gene: .; V gene: TRBV6-6; CDR3 DNA: TGTGCCAGCAGTTACTTTCCAGGAGGTAATGAAAAACTGTTTTTT; CDR3 protein: CASSYFPGGNEKLFF
J gene: TRBJ1-6; clone size: once; D gene: .; V gene: TRBV14; CDR3 DNA: TGTGCCAGCAGCCAAGAGCCCGGAGGGCGTAGAAATTCACCCCTCCACTTT; CDR3 protein: CASSQEPGGRRNSPLHF
J gene: TRBJ2-5; clone size: .; D gene: .; V gene: TRBV5-1; CDR3 DNA: TGCGCCAGCAGCTTGGCCGGCCCCACAAGAGATCTCGGAGGGGCCCAGTACTTC; CDR3 protein: CASSLAGPTRDLGGAQYF
J gene: TRBJ1-2; clone size: few; D gene: .; V gene: TRBV4-3; CDR3 DNA: TGCGCCAGCAGCCAAGATGTAAGGGAGTATGGCTACACCTTC; CDR3 protein: CASSQDVREYGYTF
J gene: TRBJ2-1; clone size: .; D gene: TRBD2; V gene: TRBV6-4; CDR3 DNA: TGTGCCAGCAAAGGGACTAGCGGGCGGGAAAATGAGCAGTTCTTC; CDR3 protein: CASKGTSGRENEQFF
J gene: TRBJ1-1; clone size: few; D gene: .; V gene: TRBV7-2; CDR3 DNA: TGTGCCAGCAGCTCAGAACAGGAATCTTCAGCTTTCTTT; CDR3 protein: CASSSEQESSAFF
J gene: TRBJ1-2; clone size: .; D gene: .; V gene: TRBV18; CDR3 DNA: TGTGCCAGCTCACCACCTTCCAGGGCGTATGGCTACACCTTC; CDR3 protein: CASSPPSRAYGYTF
J gene: TRBJ2-6; clone size: once; D gene: .; V gene: TRBV5-4; CDR3 DNA: TGTGCCAGCAGCTACCACGACAGGCGTGGGGCCAACGTCCTGACTTTC; CDR3 protein: CASSYHDRRGANVLTF
J gene: TRBJ2-6; clone size: .; D gene: .; V gene: TRBV27; CDR3 DNA: TGTGCCAGCAGTTTATCCTCGGGAGGGGCCAACGTCCTGACTTTC; CDR3 protein: CASSLSSGGANVLTF
J gene: TRBJ2-5; clone size: .; D gene: .; V gene: TRBV19; CDR3 DNA: TGTGCCAGTAGTATGGGCACCCTCCAAGAGACCCAGTACTTC; CDR3 protein: CASSMGTLQETQYF
J gene: TRBJ1-3; clone size: .; D gene: TRBD1; V gene: TRBV4-1; CDR3 DNA: TGCGCCAGCAGCCAAGCCTTCTCGGGACAGGATCCCTCTGGAAACACCATATATTTT; CDR3 protein: CASSQAFSGQDPSGNTIYF
J gene: TRBJ1-1; clone size: .; D gene: TRBD1; V gene: TRBV5-1; CDR3 DNA: TGCGCCAGCAGGACAGGGAATAACACTGAAGCTTTCTTT; CDR3 protein: CASRTGNNTEAFF
J gene: TRBJ2-1; clone size: .; D gene: .; V gene: TRBV19; CDR3 DNA: TGTGCCAGTAGTATAGTTGAGGGAAATGAGCAGTTCTTC; CDR3 protein: CASSIVEGNEQFF
J gene: TRBJ1-4; clone size: once; D gene: TRBD1; V gene: TRBV5-4; CDR3 DNA: TGTGCCAGCAGCTCAAACGGGACAGGGCTGGAAAAACTGTTTTTT; CDR3 protein: CASSSNGTGLEKLFF
J gene: TRBJ1-2; clone size: .; D gene: TRBD1; V gene: TRBV14; CDR3 DNA: TGTGCCAGCAGCCAAGTAGTACCCACAGGGGGCGTAGATGGCTACACCTTC; CDR3 protein: CASSQVVPTGGVDGYTF
J gene: TRBJ1-2; clone size: .; D gene: .; V gene: TRBV27; CDR3 DNA: TGTGCCAGCAGTACCCTTGGGGGGGGGACGCCGTCTAAATACTATGGCTACACCTTC; CDR3 protein: CASSTLGGGTPSKYYGYTF
J gene: TRBJ1-2; clone size: few; D gene: .; V gene: TRBV6-1; CDR3 DNA: TGTGCCAGCACCATACCGTCGGACAGCTATGGCTACACCTTC; CDR3 protein: CASTIPSDSYGYTF
J gene: TRBJ2-7; clone size: .; D gene: .; V gene: TRBV6-6; CDR3 DNA: TGTGCCAGCAGTTACTGGACAAGCTACGAGCAGTACTTC; CDR3 protein: CASSYWTSYEQYF
J gene: TRBJ1-4; clone size: .; D gene: .; V gene: TRBV5-1; CDR3 DNA: TGCGCCAGCACGGGAGGTCAACGGGAAAAACTGTTTTTT; CDR3 protein: CASTGGQREKLFF
J gene: TRBJ2-3; clone size: few; D gene: TRBD1; V gene: TRBV5-1; CDR3 DNA: TGCGCCAGCTATGGACAGGGGGGCACAGATACGCAGTATTTT; CDR3 protein: CASYGQGGTDTQYF
J gene: TRBJ1-2; clone size: .; D gene: .; V gene: TRBV5-4; CDR3 DNA: TGTGCCAGCAGCTTGGCCAATACAGGGCCGAGTACCTTC; CDR3 protein: CASSLANTGPSTF
J gene: TRBJ2-1; clone size: .; D gene: TRBD2; V gene: TRBV5-1; CDR3 DNA: TGCGCCAGCAGCTTGGGATATTTTGGTCGGGCGGGAGTTTACAATGAGCAGTTCTTC; CDR3 protein: CASSLGYFGRAGVYNEQFF
J gene: TRBJ2-7; clone size: .; D gene: .; V gene: TRBV27; CDR3 DNA: TGTGCCAGCAGTATATCCCAGGGACAATCGCGGGACTTC; CDR3 protein: CASSISQGQSRDF
J gene: TRBJ2-3; clone size: .; D gene: .; V gene: TRBV6-6; CDR3 DNA: TGTGCCAGCAGTTACGAGGCGGCGTGGGGCACAGATACGCAGTATTTT; CDR3 protein: CASSYEAAWGTDTQYF
J gene: TRBJ1-3; clone size: once; D gene: .; V gene: TRBV4-1; CDR3 DNA: TGCGCCAGCAGCCAAAAAGGGGGACGCTCCAGCTCTGGAAACACCATATATTTT; CDR3 protein: CASSQKGGRSSSGNTIYF
J gene: TRBJ2-4; clone size: .; D gene: .; V gene: TRBV5-1; CDR3 DNA: TGCGCCAGCAGCCCTGGGTCCCAGGGGAACATTCAGTACTTC; CDR3 protein: CASSPGSQGNIQYF
J gene: TRBJ1-4; clone size: .; D gene: TRBD1; V gene: TRBV28; CDR3 DNA: TGTGCCAGCAGTTGCGGACAGGGGCGGGGGGCTAATGAAAAACTGTTTTTT; CDR3 protein: CASSCGQGRGANEKLFF
J gene: TRBJ2-7; clone size: .; D gene: .; V gene: TRBV7-8; CDR3 DNA: TGTGCCAGCAGCGTACTATGGAACCCAAAAGCCTACGAGCAGTACTTC; CDR3 protein: CASSVLWNPKAYEQYF
J gene: TRBJ1-2; clone size: .; D gene: .; V gene: TRBV4-3; CDR3 DNA: TGCGCCAGCAGCCAAGGCGGGGCCCGGGACGACAATTTAGTTGAAAACTATGGCTACACCTTC; CDR3 protein: CASSQGGARDDNLVENYGYTF
J gene: TRBJ1-2; clone size: .; D gene: TRBD1; V gene: TRBV7-9; CDR3 DNA: TGTGCCAGCAGCTTAGACCGGGACAGCCCCAATGGCTACACCTTC; CDR3 protein: CASSLDRDSPNGYTF
J gene: TRBJ1-4; clone size: .; D gene: .; V gene: TRBV5-1; CDR3 DNA: TGCGCCAGCAGCTTCGAGGCTCACGATACCTTT; CDR3 protein: CASSFEAHDTF